Presented here are 30 T cell receptor beta chains from one specimen sequenced in a study of blood T cell repertoires in COVID-19. TCRdb keeps only in-frame clones here, not all; method: immunoSEQ multiplex PCR. The profile shows approximately 170,000 clones, more than 70% of them singletons. The sequencing sample was made of peripheral blood. The source of these receptors is a woman aged 80 or over with active or convalescent COVID-19.

This chain connects TRBV28 to TRBJ2-7; the match to TRBD2 covers 10 bases. The ends lost 5 bases at V and 4 bases at J; junction bases unmatched: 8. This CDR3 has 15 amino acids. Germline loops: CDR1 MDHEN, CDR2 SYDVKM. The CDR3 here is CASSPRGSGRYEQYF. The CDR3 DNA reads TGTGCCAGCAGTCCTCGAGGTAGCGGGAGGTACGAGCAGTACTTC.

This clone was picked up many times. V is TRBV5-1 and J is TRBJ1-6; TRBD1 might be the D (5 bases). The CDR3 length is 18 residues. Trimming took off 0 bases at V and 7 bases at J, with 20 bases between the two ends. Germline CDR1 SGHRS, CDR2 YFSETQ. CDR3 protein: CASSLVGGSPDNNSPLHF. CDR3 bases: TGCGCCAGCAGCTTGGTGGGGGGGAGCCCGGACAACAATTCACCCCTCCACTTT.

The chain uses TRBV19 and TRBJ2-3, with D unresolved. The V gene lost 1 base and the J gene lost 1 base, with 12 bases spanning the gap. CDR3 size: 16 residues. Germline V gene sequence: CDR1 LNHDA, CDR2 SQIVND (reference sequence). CDR3 loop: CASSIVTTWGTDTQYF. CDR3 DNA sequence: TGTGCCAGTAGTATAGTAACGACTTGGGGCACAGATACGCAGTATTTT. Full variable domain (remainder filled in from reference TRBV19 and TRBJ2-3): DGGITQSPKYLFRKEGQNVTLSCEQNLNHDAMYWYRQDPGQGLRLIYYSQIVNDFQKGDIAEGYSVSREKKESFPLTVTSAQKNPTAFYLCASSIVTTWGTDTQYFGPGTRLTVL.

The V call is TRBV6-5, the J call TRBJ2-7; TRBD2 agrees at 9 bases. CDR1 and CDR2 from the germline V gene are MNHEY and SVGAGI. This CDR3 has 13 residues. After removal of 11 bases from V and 2 bases from J, the junction contained 7 bases not matched to a gene. CDR3 bases: TGTGCCCTCGAGCTAGCGGGGACCTACGAGCAGTACTTC. Its protein is CALELAGTYEQYF.

The gene calls are TRBV6-6 and TRBJ1-5; D unresolved. V shed 5 bases and J shed 2 bases, with 16 bases lying between them. The CDR3 sequence is 16 residues long. Looked up from germline, CDR1 is MNHNY and CDR2 is SVGAGI (reference sequence). The CDR3 nucleotides are TGTGCCAGCAGTCCCTCCCCTGGGCAGGGCAATCAGCCCCAGCATTTT. This encodes CASSPSPGQGNQPQHF.

This chain connects TRBV5-4 to TRBJ1-2; 8 positions match TRBD1. The V gene's germline CDR1 is SGHNT and CDR2 YYREEE (reference sequence). V trimming: 4 bases; J trimming: 4 bases; junction bases outside the gene matches: 9. The length of the CDR3 is 15 residues. The CDR3 is CASSDTTGDRYGYTF. The CDR3 DNA follows: TGTGCCAGCAGCGACACGACAGGGGACCGCTATGGCTACACCTTC.

This clone has only one observation. The rearrangement uses TRBV12-3 or TRBV12-4 and TRBJ2-1, with D perhaps matching TRBD1 (5 bases). The CDR3 spans 13 residues. The V end was cut by 3 bases, the J end by 6 bases, with 9 bases between. The CDR3 bases are TGTGCCAGCAGTTTGTCAGGGTTCAATGAGCAGTTCTTC. Amino acid sequence: CASSLSGFNEQFF.

The chain couples TRBV11-2 to TRBJ1-6; no definite D call. Trimming shortened V by 5 bases and J by 9 bases, and 11 bases separated the two germline ends. The CDR3 loop spans 13 amino acids. The germline gives CDR1 SGHAT, CDR2 FQNNGV. CDR3 protein: CASSPTSSSPLHF. As DNA, the CDR3 is TGTGCCAGCAGCCCCACTTCGAGTTCACCCCTCCACTTT.

This clone was observed once. The chain combines TRBV29-1 with TRBJ2-1; a weak D match, TRBD2 (6 bases). V lost 1 base and J 7 bases, leaving 11 bases between the germline ends. The CDR3 runs 13 residues. The germline V gene encodes CDR1 SQVTM and CDR2 ANQGSEA. CDR3: CSVEAGVGNEQFF. The CDR3 DNA sequence: TGCAGCGTTGAAGCGGGAGTCGGGAATGAGCAGTTCTTC.

The rearrangement uses TRBV7-6 and TRBJ1-1; weak D call: TRBD1 (5 bases). Between the trimmed V and J ends, which lost 2 bases and 4 bases, there was a span of 14 bases. The germline V gene has CDR1 SGHVS and CDR2 FNYEAQ. The CDR3 covers 15 residues. Here the CDR3 reads CASSLSVGGGTEAFF. The CDR3, as DNA: TGTGCCAGCAGCTTATCGGTCGGGGGGGGCACTGAAGCTTTCTTT.

The V call is TRBV9, the J call TRBJ1-2; possibly TRBD1 for D (5 bases). The germline CDR1 and CDR2 sequences are SGDLS and YYNGEE. The V end was cut by 0 bases, the J end by 5 bases, with 14 bases between. This CDR3 has 15 residues. CDR3 amino acids: CASSVDSSGRYGYTF. CDR3 nucleotides: TGTGCCAGCAGCGTAGATTCTTCAGGGCGATATGGCTACACCTTC.

V gene TRBV6-5 combines with J gene TRBJ2-6, with 8 bases lining up with TRBD2. The junction had 7 bases not matched to a gene; V was cut back by 7 bases and J by 5 bases. The CDR3 consists of 15 residues. Germline CDR1 is MNHEY and CDR2 is SVGAGI. The CDR3, as DNA: TGTGCCAGCACCCACGGGAGGGGCTGGGCCAACGTCCTGACTTTC. Translating gives CASTHGRGWANVLTF.

The chain links TRBV27 to TRBJ2-1; D not certain. The CDR3 spans 13 residues. V lost 5 bases and J lost 8, with 13 bases in between. CDR1 is MNHEY and CDR2 is SMNVEV in the germline V gene (reference sequence). This CDR3 reads CASSDRPGDEQFF. CDR3 in DNA: TGTGCCAGCAGTGACCGTCCAGGCGATGAGCAGTTCTTC.

This chain joins TRBV5-4 and TRBJ2-1; D remains unclear. CDR1 is SGHNT, CDR2 YYREEE, per germline (reference sequence). The ends were cut back, 4 bases at V and 2 bases at J, with 13 bases in the middle. The CDR3 runs 15 residues. CDR3 coding DNA: TGTGCCAGCAGCCTCCGGGTCAGCGCCTACAATGAGCAGTTCTTC. Its protein is CASSLRVSAYNEQFF.

The V call is TRBV15, the J call TRBJ1-5, with D maybe TRBD1 (5 bases). Trimming cost V 4 bases and J 0 bases, with 10 bases left between them. Germline V gene sequence: CDR1 LNHNV, CDR2 YYDKDF (reference sequence). This CDR3 region has 15 residues. In DNA form, the CDR3 reads TGTGCCACCAGCATTGACAGTTCTAGCAATCAGCCCCAGCATTTT. This codes for CATSIDSSSNQPQHF.

This chain uses TRBV19 with TRBJ1-3; 10 bases agree with TRBD1. Germline assignment: CDR1 LNHDA and CDR2 SQIVND (reference sequence). The J segment lost 0 bases and the V segment lost 6 bases, leaving 11 bases of the junction unmatched. CDR3 length equals 18 residues. In DNA, the CDR3 is TGTGCCAGTAGCTTGCCGGGACAGGGGTTGCCCTCTGGAAACACCATATATTTT. Residues: CASSLPGQGLPSGNTIYF.

The chain carries TRBV3-1 (or the pseudogene TRBV3-2) and TRBJ1-2; D perhaps matches TRBD1 (6 bases). The length of the CDR3 is 13 residues. V was pared by 4 bases and J by 8 bases, with 14 bases between. Germline CDR1 and CDR2: LGHDT and YNNKEL (reference sequence). CDR3 nucleotides: TGTGCCAGCAGCCCCCTTACAGGGATAGGCTACACCTTC. This translates into CASSPLTGIGYTF.

The rearrangement links TRBV20-1 to TRBJ2-7, with D possibly matching TRBD1 (6 bases). V was clipped by 3 bases and J by 6 bases, with 18 bases between them. This CDR3 region has 14 residues. The germline gives CDR1 DFQATT, CDR2 SNEGSKA (reference sequence). The CDR3 nucleotides are TGCAGTGCTAGTCGGCAGGGGCGATCGGGCGAGCAGTACTTC. Translation: CSASRQGRSGEQYF.

This clone came up once. CDR3 loop: CASSEFVEWGVPYEQYF. Written as DNA, the CDR3 is TGCGCCAGCAGTGAGTTTGTGGAATGGGGGGTCCCCTACGAGCAGTACTTC. V usage is TRBV10-1 and J usage is TRBJ2-7; a weak D match, TRBD2 (6 bases). Germline loops: CDR1 WNHNN, CDR2 SYGVQD (reference sequence). V gave up 1 base and J gave up 2 bases, with 18 bases separating them. The CDR3 has 17 amino acids.

In this sample, this clone turned up once. This chain connects TRBV5-4 to TRBJ2-3; possible D gene TRBD1, 7 bases. The CDR3 loop spans 14 amino acids. V lost 5 bases, J lost 7 bases, and 17 bases lay in between. The germline V gene encodes CDR1 SGHNT and CDR2 YYREEE (reference sequence). The CDR3 DNA is TGTGCCAGCAGGCGGGACAGCCTCATAAATACGCAGTATTTT. Residues: CASRRDSLINTQYF. The full variable domain, completed using reference TRBV5-4 and TRBJ2-3, is ETGVTQSPTHLIKTRGQQVTLRCSSQSGHNTVSWYQQALGQGPQFIFQYYREEENGRGNFPPRFSGLQFPNYSSELNVNALELDDSALYLCASRRDSLINTQYFGPGTRLTVL.

This chain joins TRBV7-6 and TRBJ1-1; 7 bases map to TRBD1. Germline V gene data show CDR1 as SGHVS and CDR2 as FNYEAQ. The length of the CDR3 is 15 residues. Losses at the gene ends were 3 bases for V and 7 bases for J; bases not matched to a gene: 11. DNA for the CDR3: TGTGCCAGCAGCTTTAACCCAACCGGGACAGATGAAGCTTTCTTT. It specifies CASSFNPTGTDEAFF.

This clone was recorded at least ten times. The genes are TRBV7-6 and TRBJ1-4; TRBD1 might be the D (5 bases). The CDR3 is made up of 12 amino acids. CDR1 and CDR2 (germline): SGHVS, FNYEAQ. V was cut by 5 bases and J by 11 bases, with 12 bases left in between. For the CDR3, the DNA is TGTGCCAGCAGCGCGGGACTTGGTAAACTGTTTTTT. Its translation: CASSAGLGKLFF.

The chain combines TRBV19 with TRBJ2-5; D perhaps matches TRBD2 (5 bases). The CDR3 has 15 residues. Germline lookup yields CDR1 LNHDA and CDR2 SQIVND (reference sequence). The V end lost 2 bases, the J end lost 2 bases, and 12 bases lay between the germline ends. The CDR3 here is CASSITNLAQETQYF. Here the CDR3 DNA reads TGTGCCAGTAGTATAACCAACCTAGCTCAAGAGACCCAGTACTTC.

There are a few counts of this clone. The chain recombines TRBV19 with TRBJ2-7; tentative D call: TRBD1 (5 bases). The ends were cut back, 3 bases at V and 2 bases at J, with 11 bases in the middle. The CDR3 length is 14 residues. Germline V CDR1 and CDR2: LNHDA, SQIVND (reference sequence). The CDR3 DNA reads as TGTGCCAGTAGTATTGGGGCAGGCACCTACGAGCAGTACTTC. Its protein product is CASSIGAGTYEQYF.

V and J are TRBV11-2 and TRBJ1-3, with a possible D match to TRBD1 (5 bases). The V end lost 1 base, the J end lost 0 bases, and 10 bases lay between the germline ends. CDR1 and CDR2 (germline): SGHAT, FQNNGV. The CDR3 length is 16 residues. CDR3 DNA: TGTGCCAGCAGCTTAGTGGGGGGGATCTCTGGAAACACCATATATTTT. This translates into CASSLVGGISGNTIYF. The full variable domain, with the rest looked up from reference TRBV11-2 and TRBJ1-3, is EAGVAQSPRYKIIEKRQSVAFWCNPISGHATLYWYQQILGQGPKLLIQFQNNGVVDDSQLPKDRFSAERLKGVDSTLKIQPAKLEDSAVYLCASSLVGGISGNTIYFGEGSWLTVV.

This clone was recorded a few times. The chain couples TRBV5-4 to TRBJ1-2, with a tentative D call TRBD1 (6 bases). Germline CDR1 SGHNT, CDR2 YYREEE (reference sequence). CDR3 size: 15 residues. The V gene lost 4 bases and the J gene lost 4 bases, with 17 bases spanning the gap. The CDR3 loop is CASSPNTGFPYGYTF. CDR3 in DNA: TGTGCCAGCAGCCCGAATACAGGGTTCCCCTATGGCTACACCTTC.

This clone has a handful of counts. The chain uses TRBV18 and TRBJ1-5, with 7 bases identical to TRBD1. The CDR3 runs to 14 residues. Germline V gives CDR1 KGHSH, CDR2 LQKENI. Germline trimming cut 6 bases from V and 6 bases from J; bases unmatched to any gene: 8. Written as DNA, the CDR3 is TGTGCCAGCTCCACAGGGGAGGTCTTTCAGCCCCAGCATTTT. Translation: CASSTGEVFQPQHF. Full variable domain (remainder filled in from reference TRBV18 and TRBJ1-5): NAGVMQNPRHLVRRRGQEARLRCSPMKGHSHVYWYRQLPEEGLKFMVYLQKENIIDESGMPKERFSAEFPKEGPSILRIQQVVRGDSAAYFCASSTGEVFQPQHFGDGTRLSIL.

The chain links TRBV6-6 to TRBJ1-4; D might be TRBD1 (5 bases). CDR1 MNHNY and CDR2 SVGAGI come from the germline V gene (reference sequence). This CDR3 has 16 amino acids. Trimming removed 1 base from V and 3 bases from J, with 12 bases in between. The CDR3: CASSYWPTASNEKLFF. The CDR3 DNA reads as TGTGCCAGCAGTTACTGGCCGACAGCGTCTAATGAAAAACTGTTTTTT.

This rearrangement joins TRBV18 to TRBJ2-3; tentative D call: TRBD2 (5 bases). The CDR3 covers 14 residues. Germline values: CDR1 KGHSH, CDR2 LQKENI. V lost 2 bases, J lost 1 base, and 7 bases lay in between. The CDR3 region has the DNA TGTGCCAGCTCACCAGGTAGCGGCACAGATACGCAGTATTTT. This encodes CASSPGSGTDTQYF.

The chain uses TRBV19 and TRBJ2-1; TRBD2 agrees at 8 bases. The ends lost 3 bases at V and 8 bases at J; junction bases unmatched: 21. The CDR3 runs to 19 residues. Germline CDR1 is LNHDA and CDR2 is SQIVND (reference sequence). The DNA of the CDR3 is TGTGCCAGTAGTATTGGAGGGGGGACTAGTCGTATCATTCAGGATGAGCAGTTCTTC. Residues: CASSIGGGTSRIIQDEQFF.